The 5 T cell receptor beta chains below were found in one sample sequenced in a study of a mutant IDH1 vaccine in newly diagnosed glioma. Sample time point: week 35, safety follow-up. The investigators gave 300 ug of mutant IDH1 20-mer peptide in each vaccine dose, together with topical imiquimod. Clones were sequenced by immunoSEQ multiplex PCR, and TCRdb holds only the in-frame ones, with some missing. This table has tens of thousands of clones, 75% to 90% appearing once. These TCRs are of unknown antigen specificity. Sample: PBMCs, taken from a glioma patient whose treatment included an IDH1 peptide vaccine. Receptors originate from a man aged 35-49 years with glioma.

The chain joins TRBV5-6 to TRBJ1-1, with D unclear. CDR1 SGHDT and CDR2 YYEEEE come from the germline V gene. The CDR3 length is 18 residues. Trimming removed 2 bases from V and 4 bases from J, with 24 bases in between. CDR3 region: CASSFLTEKAERRTEAFF. Written as DNA, the CDR3 is TGTGCCAGCAGCTTTCTTACCGAAAAGGCCGAAAGGCGCACTGAAGCTTTCTTT.

The chain couples TRBV29-1 to TRBJ1-1; 8 bases match TRBD1. The V segment lost 3 bases and the J segment 3 bases; nucleotides outside the gene matches: 3. Germline V lookup: CDR1 SQVTM, CDR2 ANQGSEA. The CDR3 covers 13 residues. The CDR3 nucleotides read TGCAGCGTTGAGACAGGGGTCGACACTGAAGCTTTCTTT. It codes for CSVETGVDTEAFF.

The chain couples TRBV19 to TRBJ2-3, with D uncertain. Germline V gene lookup returns CDR1 LNHDA and CDR2 SQIVND (reference sequence). The CDR3 extends over 15 amino acids. V lost 4 bases, J lost 2 bases, and 13 bases lay in between. The CDR3 reads CASSTTPVHTDTQYF. CDR3 coding DNA: TGTGCCAGTAGTACCACGCCGGTACACACAGATACGCAGTATTTT.

This chain connects TRBV5-4 to TRBJ1-2; TRBD1 matches at 9 bases. Germline V gives CDR1 SGHNT, CDR2 YYREEE (reference sequence). The CDR3 runs 17 residues. V lost 1 base and J lost 1; bases outside the gene matches: 8. The DNA for the CDR3 is TGTGCCAGCAGCTTGATAGGGACAGGGATTCTTAACTATGGCTACACCTTC. This encodes CASSLIGTGILNYGYTF.

The rearrangement links TRBV30 to TRBJ1-1, with 7 nucleotides matching TRBD1. The CDR3 runs 15 residues. CDR1 and CDR2 from the germline V gene are GTSNPN and SVGIG (reference sequence). V was pared by 0 bases and J by 0 bases, with 4 bases of the junction left unmatched. The DNA of the CDR3 is TGTGCCTGGAGTGTAGGGGGCACCGTGAACACTGAAGCTTTCTTT. This sequence encodes CAWSVGGTVNTEAFF.